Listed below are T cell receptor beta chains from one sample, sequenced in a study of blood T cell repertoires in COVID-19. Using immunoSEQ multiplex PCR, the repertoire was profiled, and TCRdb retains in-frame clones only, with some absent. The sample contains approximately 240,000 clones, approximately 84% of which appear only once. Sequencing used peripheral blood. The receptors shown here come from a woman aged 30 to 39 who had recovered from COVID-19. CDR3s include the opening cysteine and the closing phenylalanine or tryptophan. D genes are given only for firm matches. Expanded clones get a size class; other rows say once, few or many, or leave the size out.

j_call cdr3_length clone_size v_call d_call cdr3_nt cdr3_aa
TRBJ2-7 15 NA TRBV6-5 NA TGTGCCAGCAGTACTACTACAGGGGGGGGCTACGAGCAGTACTTC CASSTTTGGGYEQYF
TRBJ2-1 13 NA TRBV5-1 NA TGCGCCAGCAATCCCGACAGTAAGGATGAGCAGTTCTTC CASNPDSKDEQFF
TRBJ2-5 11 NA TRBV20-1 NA TGCAGTGCTACGGTTGGAGAGACCCAGTACTTC CSATVGETQYF
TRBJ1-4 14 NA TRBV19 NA TGTGCCAGTAGTATAGCTTCGACTAATGAAAAACTGTTTTTT CASSIASTNEKLFF
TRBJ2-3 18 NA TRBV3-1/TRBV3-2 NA TGTGCCAGCAGCCAAGATTTAAGCGGGGACACTAGCACAGATACGCAGTATTTT CASSQDLSGDTSTDTQYF
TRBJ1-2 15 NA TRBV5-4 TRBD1 TGTGCCAGCAGCTTTCAGGACAGGAATAGCTATGGCTACACCTTC CASSFQDRNSYGYTF
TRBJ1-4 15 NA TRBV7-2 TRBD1 TGTGCCAGCAGCTTGGACAGGGGAACTAATGAAAAACTGTTTTTT CASSLDRGTNEKLFF
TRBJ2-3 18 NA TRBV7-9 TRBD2 TGTGCCAGCAGCGCGCGGACTAGCGGGGGGGCCGCGGCAGATACGCAGTATTTT CASSARTSGGAAADTQYF
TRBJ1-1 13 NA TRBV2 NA TGTGCCAGCAGACGCGACACGAACACTGAAGCTTTCTTT CASRRDTNTEAFF
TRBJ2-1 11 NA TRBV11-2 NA TGTGCCAGCAGCCTAACACAGGAGCAGTTCTTC CASSLTQEQFF
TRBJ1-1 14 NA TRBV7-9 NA TGTGCCAGCAGCTTAGATCAGGCGAACACTGAAGCTTTCTTT CASSLDQANTEAFF
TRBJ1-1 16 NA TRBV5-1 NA TGCGCCAGCAGCTTGCTTGGCTGGGGGGTGAACACTGAAGCTTTCTTT CASSLLGWGVNTEAFF
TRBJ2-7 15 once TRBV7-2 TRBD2 TGTGCCAGCAGCTTACTTAGCGGGGGGGCCCACGAGCAGTACTTC CASSLLSGGAHEQYF
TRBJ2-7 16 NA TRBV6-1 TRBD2 TGTGCCAGCAGTGCCCTTAGCGGGGGTACCGCCTACGAGCAGTACTTC CASSALSGGTAYEQYF
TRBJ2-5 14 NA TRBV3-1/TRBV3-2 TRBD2 TGTGCCAGCAGCCAAAGGACTAGCAAAGAGACCCAGTACTTC CASSQRTSKETQYF
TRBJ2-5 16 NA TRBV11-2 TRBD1 TGTGCCAGCAGCTTAGAGGGGACAGGGGGCGGCGAGACCCAGTACTTC CASSLEGTGGGETQYF
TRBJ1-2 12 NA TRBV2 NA TGTGCCAGCAACTCCAGGGTTTATGGCTACACCTTC CASNSRVYGYTF